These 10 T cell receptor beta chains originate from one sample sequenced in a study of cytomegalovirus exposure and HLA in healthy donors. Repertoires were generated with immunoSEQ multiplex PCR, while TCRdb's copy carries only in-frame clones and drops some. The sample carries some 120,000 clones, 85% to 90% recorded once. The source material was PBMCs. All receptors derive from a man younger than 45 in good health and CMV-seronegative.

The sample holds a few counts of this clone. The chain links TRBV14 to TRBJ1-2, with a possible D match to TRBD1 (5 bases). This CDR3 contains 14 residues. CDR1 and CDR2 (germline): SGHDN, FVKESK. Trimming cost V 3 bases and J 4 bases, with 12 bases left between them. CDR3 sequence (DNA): TGTGCCAGCAGCCACGGGACTACAATCTATGGCTACACCTTC. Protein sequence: CASSHGTTIYGYTF.

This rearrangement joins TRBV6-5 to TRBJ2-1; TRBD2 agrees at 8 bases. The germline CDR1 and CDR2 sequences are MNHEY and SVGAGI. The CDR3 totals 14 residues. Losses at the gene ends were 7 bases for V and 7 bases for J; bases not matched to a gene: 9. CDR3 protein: CASTPGGAGNEQFF. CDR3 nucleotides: TGTGCCAGCACCCCGGGGGGGGCCGGGAATGAGCAGTTCTTC.

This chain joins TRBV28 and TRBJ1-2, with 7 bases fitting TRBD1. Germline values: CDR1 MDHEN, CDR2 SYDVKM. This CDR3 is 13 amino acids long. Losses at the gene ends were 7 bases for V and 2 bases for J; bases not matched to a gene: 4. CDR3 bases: TGTGCCAGCACCCCGGACAGGAACTATGGCTACACCTTC. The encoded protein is CASTPDRNYGYTF.

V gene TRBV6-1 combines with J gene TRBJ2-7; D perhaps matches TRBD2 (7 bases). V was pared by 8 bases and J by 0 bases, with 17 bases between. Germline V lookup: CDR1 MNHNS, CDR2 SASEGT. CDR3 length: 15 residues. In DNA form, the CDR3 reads TGTGCCAGCTACGTTGGGGGGGCCGGCTCCTACGAGCAGTACTTC. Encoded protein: CASYVGGAGSYEQYF.

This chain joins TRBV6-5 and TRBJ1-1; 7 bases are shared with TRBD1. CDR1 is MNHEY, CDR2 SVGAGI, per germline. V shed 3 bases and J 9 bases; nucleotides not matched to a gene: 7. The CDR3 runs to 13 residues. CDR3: CASSYLRDSQAFF. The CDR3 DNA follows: TGTGCCAGCAGTTATTTACGGGACAGCCAAGCTTTCTTT.

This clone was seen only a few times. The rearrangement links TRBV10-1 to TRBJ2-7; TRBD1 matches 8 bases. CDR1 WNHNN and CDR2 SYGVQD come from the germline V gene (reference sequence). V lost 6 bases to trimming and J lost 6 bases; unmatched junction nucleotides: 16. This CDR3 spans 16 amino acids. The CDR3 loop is CASSYESGQGLGEQYF. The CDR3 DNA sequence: TGCGCCAGCAGCTATGAATCCGGACAGGGCCTGGGCGAGCAGTACTTC.

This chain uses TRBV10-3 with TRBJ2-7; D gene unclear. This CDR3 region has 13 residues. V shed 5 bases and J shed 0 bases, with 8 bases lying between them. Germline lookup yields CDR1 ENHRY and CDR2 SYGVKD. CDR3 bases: TGTGCCATCAGTACTCGGAGCTCCTACGAGCAGTACTTC. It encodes CAISTRSSYEQYF.

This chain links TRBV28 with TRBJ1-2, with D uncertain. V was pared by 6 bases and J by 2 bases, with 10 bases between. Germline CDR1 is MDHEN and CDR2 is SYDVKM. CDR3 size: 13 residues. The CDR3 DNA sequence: TGTGCCAGCAGAAATTCCCCGAACTATGGCTACACCTTC. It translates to CASRNSPNYGYTF.

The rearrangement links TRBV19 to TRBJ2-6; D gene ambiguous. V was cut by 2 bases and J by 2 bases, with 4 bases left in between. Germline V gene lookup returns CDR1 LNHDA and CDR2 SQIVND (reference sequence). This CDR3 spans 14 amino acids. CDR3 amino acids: CASSIWPGANVLTF. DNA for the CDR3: TGTGCCAGTAGTATATGGCCTGGGGCCAACGTCCTGACTTTC.

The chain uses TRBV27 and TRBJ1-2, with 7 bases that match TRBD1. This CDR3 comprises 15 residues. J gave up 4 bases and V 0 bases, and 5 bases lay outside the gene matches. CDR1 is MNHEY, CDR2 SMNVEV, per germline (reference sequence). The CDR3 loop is CASSLSTGFPYGYTF. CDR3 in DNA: TGTGCCAGCAGTTTATCGACAGGGTTCCCCTATGGCTACACCTTC.